Below are 7 T cell receptor beta chains sequenced from a single sample in a study of blood T cell repertoires in COVID-19. The assay was immunoSEQ multiplex PCR, and TCRdb's table has in-frame clones only and misses some. The sample has about 260,000 clones; approximately 88% are singletons. The sample was PBMCs or T cells enriched from blood (not recorded which). These receptor sequences come from a woman in her thirties or forties who had been exposed to COVID-19.

The rearrangement joins TRBV15 to TRBJ1-5; D is undetermined. The length of the CDR3 is 13 residues. V lost 1 base, J lost 5 bases, and 6 bases lay in between. The germline CDR1 and CDR2 sequences are LNHNV and YYDKDF (reference sequence). DNA for the CDR3: TGTGCCACCAGCAGAGGTGCAGATCAGCCCCAGCATTTT. The encoded protein is CATSRGADQPQHF.

The V and J genes are TRBV30 and TRBJ1-1; D might be TRBD1 (6 bases). There are 14 residues in the CDR3. Trimming shortened V by 2 bases and J by 6 bases, and 16 bases separated the two germline ends. Germline V gene data show CDR1 as GTSNPN and CDR2 as SVGIG (reference sequence). CDR3 sequence (DNA): TGTGCCTGGAGTCCTTGGACAGTGGGTGCTGAAGCTTTCTTT. Protein product: CAWSPWTVGAEAFF.

This clone showed up just once. The chain carries TRBV7-8 and TRBJ1-3; tentative D call: TRBD1 (6 bases). V was pared by 0 bases and J by 4 bases, with 10 bases between. Germline CDR1 and CDR2: SGHVS and FQNEAQ. The CDR3 consists of 15 residues. Written as DNA, the CDR3 is TGTGCCAGCAGCTTAGCGGGGGCTGGCGGAAACACCATATATTTT. Amino acids: CASSLAGAGGNTIYF.

The V and J genes are TRBV7-2 and TRBJ2-3; TRBD1 matches at 10 bases. This CDR3 spans 17 amino acids. J was trimmed by 1 base and V by 1 base; bases with no gene match: 5. In germline, CDR1 is SGHTA, CDR2 FQGNSA. The CDR3 reads CASSLVRGTGGTDTQYF. CDR3 in DNA: TGTGCCAGCAGCTTAGTTCGTGGGACAGGGGGCACAGATACGCAGTATTTT.

The chain joins TRBV4-2 to TRBJ1-3; TRBD1 agrees at 7 bases. This CDR3 comprises 18 residues. Germline CDR1 LGHNA, CDR2 YNFKEQ. J gave up 0 bases and V 3 bases, and 11 bases lay outside the gene matches. CDR3 sequence (DNA): TGTGCCAGCAGCCAGGATCGCTTGGACAGGAGCTCTGGAAACACCATATATTTT. It is translated as CASSQDRLDRSSGNTIYF.

The chain carries TRBV12-3 or TRBV12-4 and TRBJ1-1, with D perhaps TRBD1 (5 bases). The CDR3 length is 12 residues. V dropped 4 bases and J dropped 7 bases, with 10 bases sitting between them. The CDR3 coding sequence is TGTGCCAGCAGTTGGAGGGGAAATGAAGCTTTCTTT. Its translation is CASSWRGNEAFF.

Details on this clone: An end of the junction does not agree with germline; a read error may underlie this. The V call is TRBV9, the J call TRBJ2-3, with a possible D match to TRBD2 (5 bases). The germline CDR1 and CDR2 sequences are SGDLS and YYNGEE. This CDR3 has 16 amino acids. The CDR3 coding sequence is TGTGCCAGCAGCGTAGGCAAGCGGATACTCACAGATGCGCAGTATTTT. The encoded protein is CASSVGKRILTDAQYF.